This record looks at one T cell receptor (beta chain) sequence and its context. The CDR3 consists of 18 residues. V lost 5 bases and J lost 0; bases outside the gene matches: 9. Germline CDR1 is PRHDT and CDR2 is FYEKMQ (reference sequence). In the source study's methods: Amplification of reference gene primers was used by the study to estimate nucleated cell counts. Measured with immunoSEQ multiplex PCR; TCRdb has only the in-frame clones, and not every one. That table supplies the V and J calls and clone size; D and trimming were determined from the DNA. The sample records some 300,000 clones, approximately 90% being singletons. This sample stems from a study of blood T cell repertoires in COVID-19. On the study more broadly: The study drew acute and convalescent COVID-19 samples from the United States, Italy and Spain.

Seattle's enrolled individuals joined amid active infection and were then monitored longitudinally. The chain employs TRBV13 and TRBJ2-2; 10 bases align to TRBD2. The specimen was peripheral blood. This sequence was found in a woman between 50 and 59 years old with COVID-19, enrolled during active disease. CDR3 sequence reads: CASSPRLAGPPNTGELFF. CDR3 nucleotide sequence: TGTGCCAGCAGCCCCCGACTAGCGGGTCCGCCGAACACCGGGGAGCTGTTTTTT.